This is a list of T cell receptor beta chains from one sample in a study of OX40 agonist ivuxolimab in advanced cancers. TCRdb's copy holds only in-frame clones and misses some; the assay was immunoSEQ multiplex PCR. The sample holds some 60,000 clones, approximately 86% seen once. The sample here was CD4+ or CD8+ T cells sorted from blood, taken in a trial of the OX40 agonist ivuxolimab. All receptors derive from an adult with an advanced solid tumor such as melanoma, head and neck, liver or kidney cancer. Each CDR3 is given with its conserved first and last residue. The D gene is left open where the match is weak. Clone size is shown for a subset of rows, as once, few, many or a class of expanded clone.

d_call,j_call,clone_size,v_call,cdr3_aa,cdr3_nt
TRBD2,TRBJ2-7,-,TRBV11-2,CASSSRLAGPPYEQYF,TGTGCCAGCAGCTCCCGACTAGCGGGGCCCCCTTACGAGCAGTACTTC
-,TRBJ2-7,once,TRBV5-1,CASSFGQSSYEQYF,TGCGCCAGCAGCTTCGGGCAGTCCTCCTACGAGCAGTACTTC
TRBD2,TRBJ2-1,-,TRBV9,CASSVAGAGGFYNEQFF,TGTGCCAGCAGCGTAGCCGGAGCGGGAGGATTCTACAATGAGCAGTTCTTC
-,TRBJ1-4,-,TRBV6-5,CASSSGQWEEKLFF,TGTGCCAGCAGTTCCGGACAGTGGGAAGAAAAACTGTTTTTT
TRBD2,TRBJ2-5,-,TRBV11-3,CASSLSGLRAGEETQYF,TGTGCCAGCAGCTTATCGGGTTTAAGGGCGGGAGAAGAGACCCAGTACTTC
-,TRBJ2-5,-,TRBV6-1,CASCEVPHQETQYF,TGTGCCAGCTGCGAAGTCCCCCACCAAGAGACCCAGTACTTC
-,TRBJ2-7,once,TRBV29-1,CSVLTASYEQYF,TGCAGCGTATTGACAGCATCCTACGAGCAGTACTTC
-,TRBJ2-1,few,TRBV15,CATSRDWATRSEQFF,TGTGCCACCAGCAGAGATTGGGCAACCCGGAGTGAGCAGTTCTTC
TRBD2,TRBJ2-3,-,TRBV15,CATSRDISGGDTQYF,TGTGCCACCAGCAGAGATATTAGCGGGGGGGATACGCAGTATTTT
TRBD1,TRBJ2-7,-,TRBV14,CASSQDDRASHYEQYF,TGTGCCAGCAGCCAAGACGACAGGGCGTCTCACTACGAGCAGTACTTC
-,TRBJ2-6,once,TRBV7-9,CASSPRYSGANVLTF,TGTGCCAGCAGCCCCCGATACTCTGGGGCCAACGTCCTGACTTTC
-,TRBJ2-6,-,TRBV29-1,CSVHVRSIQSRANVLTF,TGCAGCGTTCATGTGCGTAGCATACAAAGTCGGGCCAACGTCCTGACTTTC
-,TRBJ2-1,-,TRBV7-2,CASSLDSYNEQFF,TGTGCCAGCAGCCTGGACAGTTACAATGAGCAGTTCTTC
-,TRBJ2-3,-,TRBV6-1,CASSDGRAQYF,TGTGCCAGCAGTGATGGCAGAGCGCAGTATTTT
-,TRBJ2-1,-,TRBV5-4,CASSLGSSAIHEQFF,TGTGCCAGCAGCTTGGGGTCTAGCGCCATCCATGAGCAGTTCTTC
-,TRBJ2-1,-,TRBV10-3,CAISDGGGNEQFF,TGTGCCATCAGTGACGGGGGTGGCAATGAGCAGTTCTTC
-,TRBJ1-6,-,TRBV5-4,CASSPALGQTNSPLHF,TGTGCCAGCAGCCCGGCCCTGGGGCAGACGAATTCACCCCTCCACTTT
-,TRBJ1-3,-,TRBV5-1,CASRVYPTGNTIYF,TGCGCCAGCAGGGTTTATCCTACTGGAAACACCATATATTTT
-,TRBJ1-1,once,TRBV7-9,CASSLALAVNTEAFF,TGTGCCAGCAGCTTAGCCCTTGCCGTTAACACTGAAGCTTTCTTT
-,TRBJ1-5,-,TRBV7-8,CASSLVGFGNQPQHF,TGTGCCAGCAGCTTAGTGGGGTTCGGCAATCAGCCCCAGCATTTT
TRBD1,TRBJ2-2,-,TRBV2,CASSTGTGANTGELFF,TGTGCCAGCAGTACCGGGACAGGGGCCAACACCGGGGAGCTGTTTTTT
-,TRBJ2-3,-,TRBV6-6,CASSRKVDTQYF,TGTGCCAGCAGCCGGAAAGTGGATACGCAGTATTTT
TRBD1,TRBJ2-1,-,TRBV5-1,CASSPGQGDNEQFF,TGCGCCAGCAGCCCGGGACAGGGTGACAATGAGCAGTTCTTC
-,TRBJ1-5,-,TRBV28,CASSSGAGRIQPQHF,TGTGCCAGCAGTTCAGGGGCCGGGCGCATTCAGCCCCAGCATTTT
-,TRBJ1-3,-,TRBV18,CASSPQGSGNTIYF,TGTGCCAGCTCACCACAAGGGTCTGGAAACACCATATATTTT
-,TRBJ1-1,-,TRBV5-4,CASSLGFQGSVTEAFF,TGTGCCAGCAGCTTGGGCTTTCAGGGTTCCGTCACTGAAGCTTTCTTT
-,TRBJ2-6,-,TRBV7-6,CASSFTTGFSAGANVLTF,TGTGCCAGCAGTTTTACCACAGGGTTTTCGGCTGGGGCCAACGTCCTGACTTTC